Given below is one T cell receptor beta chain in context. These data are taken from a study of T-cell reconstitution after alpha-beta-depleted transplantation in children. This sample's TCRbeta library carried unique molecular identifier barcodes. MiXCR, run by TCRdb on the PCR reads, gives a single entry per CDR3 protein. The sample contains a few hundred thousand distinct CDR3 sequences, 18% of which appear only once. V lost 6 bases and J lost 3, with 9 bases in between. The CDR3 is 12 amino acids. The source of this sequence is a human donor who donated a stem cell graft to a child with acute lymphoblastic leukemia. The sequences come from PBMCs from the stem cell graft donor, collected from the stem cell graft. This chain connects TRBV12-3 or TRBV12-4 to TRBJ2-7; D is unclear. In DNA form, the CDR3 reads TGTGCCAGCAGGGGCAGCCTCTACGAGCAGTACTTC. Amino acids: CASRGSLYEQYF.